A selection of T cell receptor beta chains follows, all from one sample in a study of T cells in tuberculosis. Sequencing was performed with immunoSEQ multiplex PCR; in TCRdb, only in-frame clones are kept and a portion is missing. The sample comprises 70,000 to 95,000 clones, roughly 91% of which are singletons, and over 1.5% rests with the top ten. The sequenced material came from CD1b-GMM tetramer-negative cells sorted from PBMCs. All receptors come from an adult woman with latent tuberculosis. Each CDR3 is given with its conserved first and last residue. Part of the rows lack a size; the others show once, few, many or a class for expanded clones.

j_gene | abundance | v_gene | CDR3aa
TRBJ1-3 | NA | TRBV4-2 | CASSTGASSGNTIYF
TRBJ1-3 | once | TRBV2 | CASSETRGLGNTIYF
TRBJ1-4 | NA | TRBV18 | CASSPTQGGWEKLFF
TRBJ1-5 | NA | TRBV6-1 | CASGQGARNQPQHF
TRBJ2-2 | NA | TRBV5-6 | CASSLEGLDDTGELFF
TRBJ2-2 | NA | TRBV11-2 | CASSLGSGRTGELFF
TRBJ2-2 | few | TRBV14 | CASSPLATITGELFF
TRBJ1-4 | NA | TRBV2 | CASSEGHLATNEKLFF
TRBJ2-5 | NA | TRBV7-2 | CASSLRIGTSQETQYF
TRBJ1-2 | NA | TRBV6-1 | CASRGQERYGYTF
TRBJ2-2 | NA | TRBV4-2 | CASSQESLAGGPGAGELFF
TRBJ2-1 | few | TRBV29-1 | CSVPQPPSYNEQFF
TRBJ1-2 | NA | TRBV19 | CASSSGHVGYTF
TRBJ2-7 | NA | TRBV5-6 | CASSLGRTGTYEQYF
TRBJ1-1 | NA | TRBV28 | CASSFGAGITTFF
TRBJ1-2 | NA | TRBV7-9 | CASSEDREYYGYTF
NA | NA | TRBV27 | CASAPESVRTGYEQYF
TRBJ1-4 | NA | TRBV25-1 | CASTKRSDEKLFF
TRBJ2-1 | NA | TRBV19 | CAVSGGAPNEQFF
TRBJ1-3 | NA | TRBV7-9 | CASSPIRGTGGGKNTIYF
TRBJ2-1 | NA | TRBV4-2 | CASSLSGGGSSYNEQFF
TRBJ1-6 | NA | TRBV2 | CASRETYSYNSPLHF
TRBJ2-5 | once | TRBV7-2 | CASSRDSQETQYF
TRBJ1-2 | NA | TRBV7-9 | CASSLAGLTGGRSGYTF
TRBJ1-4 | NA | TRBV5-6 | CASSRGNFGEKLFF
TRBJ1-1 | NA | TRBV12-5 | CASGRGHGDTEAFF
TRBJ2-5 | NA | TRBV5-6 | CASSLTSGGAETQYF
TRBJ1-1 | NA | TRBV27 | CASSLSYPGQGRFAEAFF
TRBJ1-1 | NA | TRBV19 | CASIDDRVNTEAFF
TRBJ2-3 | NA | TRBV9 | CASSVGGSTTDTQYF
TRBJ2-7 | NA | TRBV30 | CAWRTQGAYEQYF
TRBJ2-1 | NA | TRBV29-1 | CSVEDPGGRHEQFF
TRBJ1-5 | once | TRBV5-6 | CASSLAGDTPQHF
TRBJ1-2 | NA | TRBV5-1 | CASSLWDRDPYGYTF
TRBJ1-1 | NA | TRBV6-1 | CAVELNTEAFF
TRBJ2-3 | NA | TRBV1 | CTSRPSGGARISTDTQYF
TRBJ2-1 | NA | TRBV5-4 | CASSQSRGSYNEQFF
TRBJ2-5 | few | TRBV29-1 | CSVETGIETQYF
TRBJ2-5 | NA | TRBV29-1 | CSGQGVGETQYF
TRBJ1-5 | NA | TRBV28 | CASSFTYSNQPQHF
TRBJ1-5 | once | TRBV6-6 | CASRTREGNQPQHF
TRBJ2-4 | NA | TRBV7-2 | CASSGGRGSDIQYF
TRBJ2-2 | NA | TRBV6-6 | CASRSPGQRTGELFF
TRBJ1-2 | NA | TRBV5-6 | CASSWIGTPYGYTF
TRBJ1-5 | NA | TRBV27 | CASSYINQPQHF
TRBJ1-1 | NA | TRBV27 | CASSSWTGPRAFF
TRBJ2-7 | few | TRBV18 | CASSPLLAGAYEQYF
TRBJ2-1 | once | TRBV6-1 | CASSATGGLAGEQFF
TRBJ2-7 | NA | TRBV4-1 | CASSQRGPGSEQYF
TRBJ1-1 | NA | TRBV10-1 | CASSGGQNTEAFF
TRBJ2-1 | NA | TRBV19 | CASQSGQGGGEQFF
TRBJ1-3 | NA | TRBV11-2 | CASRGRGSRSGNTIYF
TRBJ1-2 | NA | TRBV4-3 | CASSQDGQPLDYGYTF
TRBJ1-1 | NA | TRBV6-4 | CASRPTGAAEAFF
TRBJ2-5 | NA | TRBV5-4 | CASSRGDLRETQYF
TRBJ1-2 | once | TRBV28 | CASSATGGAGGYGYTF
TRBJ1-3 | NA | TRBV30 | CAWSVRRVSGNTIYF